A single sample gave rise to the 8 T cell receptor beta chains below, sequenced in a study of T cells after somatic rescue of genetic block. TCRdb's copy holds only in-frame clones and misses some; the assay was immunoSEQ multiplex PCR. The table records fewer than 150,000 clones, over 80% of them present only once. The material sequenced was peripheral blood mononuclear cells (PBMCs). These receptors were collected from a woman younger than 30.

This chain joins TRBV7-9 and TRBJ1-2; tentative D call: TRBD1 (5 bases). CDR3 length equals 12 residues. Germline loops: CDR1 SEHNR, CDR2 FQNEAQ (reference sequence). The germline V and J ends were trimmed by 1 base and 6 bases, with 6 bases remaining between them. CDR3 protein: CASSLEGDGYTF. The CDR3 DNA sequence: TGTGCCAGCAGCTTAGAAGGGGATGGCTACACCTTC. Variable domain in full (rest from reference TRBV7-9 and TRBJ1-2): DTGVSQNPRHKITKRGQNVTFRCDPISEHNRLYWYRQTLGQGPEFLTYFQNEAQLEKSRLLSDRFSAERPKGSFSTLEIQRTEQGDSAMYLCASSLEGDGYTFGSGTRLTVV.

The chain links TRBV2 to TRBJ2-3, with TRBD1 as a possible D gene (6 bases). The CDR3 sequence is 14 residues long. CDR1 is SNHLY and CDR2 is FYNNEI in the germline V gene. V was shortened by 7 bases and J by 2 bases, with 13 bases between the two germline ends. The CDR3 region is CASIPGQFTDTQYF. CDR3 nucleotides: TGTGCCAGCATCCCTGGACAGTTCACAGATACGCAGTATTTT.

The chain joins TRBV6-6 to TRBJ2-3; perhaps TRBD1 as D (6 bases). Trimming shortened V by 2 bases and J by 5 bases, and 14 bases separated the two germline ends. This CDR3 region has 15 residues. Germline V gene data show CDR1 as MNHNY and CDR2 as SVGAGI (reference sequence). The CDR3 nucleotides are TGTGCCAGCAGTTACCGAAGCGAAGGGGGAGATACGCAGTATTTT. Translation: CASSYRSEGGDTQYF.

This clone was counted between two and nine times. The chain couples TRBV7-2 to TRBJ1-1; no clear D. The germline V and J ends were trimmed by 6 bases and 5 bases, with 10 bases remaining between them. The CDR3 spans 12 residues. Germline loops: CDR1 SGHTA, CDR2 FQGNSA. The CDR3 nucleotides read TGTGCCAGCAGACGGGGTTGGACTGAAGCTTTCTTT. Protein: CASRRGWTEAFF.

The rearrangement joins TRBV15 to TRBJ1-6; TRBD1 aligns across 7 bases. The CDR3 has 14 residues. The V gene end was trimmed by 3 bases and the J gene end by 8 bases; junction bases not matched to a gene: 4. Germline V gene lookup returns CDR1 LNHNV and CDR2 YYDKDF (reference sequence). The CDR3: CATSRKGADSPLHF. The CDR3 DNA reads TGTGCCACCAGCAGGAAGGGGGCCGATTCACCCCTCCACTTT. Full variable domain (rest looked up from reference TRBV15 and TRBJ1-6): DAMVIQNPRYQVTQFGKPVTLSCSQTLNHNVMYWYQQKSSQAPKLLFHYYDKDFNNEADTPDNFQSRRPNTSFCFLDIRSPGLGDTAMYLCATSRKGADSPLHFGNGTRLTVT.

This chain uses TRBV7-2 with TRBJ1-2; perhaps TRBD1 as D (5 bases). Germline lookup yields CDR1 SGHTA and CDR2 FQGNSA. The CDR3 covers 17 residues. Between the trimmed V and J ends, which lost 3 bases and 2 bases, there was a span of 19 bases. CDR3 residues: CASSLFGGATGNYGYTF. As DNA, the CDR3 is TGTGCCAGCAGCTTGTTTGGGGGTGCAACAGGCAACTATGGCTACACCTTC.

As regards this clone: The junction shows a germline mismatch at one end, possibly a read error. The chain uses TRBV10-3 and TRBJ1-1, with D uncertain. CDR3 size: 13 residues. The germline V gene encodes CDR1 ENHRY and CDR2 SYGVKD. The CDR3 nucleotides read TGTGCCAGCAGTGAAGCGGAGAACACTGAAGCTTTCTTT. It is translated as CASSEAENTEAFF.

CDR3 protein: CASSPGGGPTSYNEQFF. CDR3 DNA sequence: TGCGCCAGCAGCCCGGGAGGGGGACCGACCTCCTACAATGAGCAGTTCTTC. V usage is TRBV5-1 and J usage is TRBJ2-1, with 8 bases lining up with TRBD2. CDR3 size: 17 residues. V lost 4 bases and J lost 0; bases outside the gene matches: 9. Germline CDR1 SGHRS, CDR2 YFSETQ.